A single sample is the source of the 24 T cell receptor beta chains below, sequenced in a study of blood T cell repertoires in COVID-19. Generated by immunoSEQ multiplex PCR, the TCRdb table keeps only in-frame clones and is missing some. Of tens of thousands of clones listed, 75% to 85% are singletons. The sequenced sample consisted of peripheral blood. These receptors originate from a man aged 55 to 70 with acute or convalescent COVID-19.

V usage is TRBV7-2 and J usage is TRBJ1-6; 11 bases align to TRBD1. The germline CDR1 and CDR2 sequences are SGHTA and FQGNSA. V lost 5 bases, J lost 4 bases, and 13 bases stayed unmatched. The CDR3 contains 19 residues. The CDR3 nucleotides read TGTGCCAGCAGCCCTATGGGGGCGGGGACAGGGGGTTATAATTCACCCCTCCACTTT. Amino acids: CASSPMGAGTGGYNSPLHF.

The J gene is TRBJ1-2, the V gene TRBV7-2; a possible D gene is TRBD1 (6 bases). Per germline, CDR1 SGHTA and CDR2 FQGNSA. Trimming took off 6 bases at V and 5 bases at J, with 10 bases between the two ends. CDR3 length: 12 amino acids. In DNA form, the CDR3 reads TGTGCCAGCAGGGATACAGGGTATGGCTACACCTTC. It yields the protein CASRDTGYGYTF.

This clone was seen a single time. The V and J genes are TRBV6-5 and TRBJ1-3; 7 nucleotides line up with TRBD1. V was pared by 10 bases and J by 6 bases, with 12 bases of the junction left unmatched. Germline CDR1 reads MNHEY; CDR2 reads SVGAGI. This CDR3 is 14 amino acids long. The CDR3 DNA reads as TGTGCCACCTGGTCCGGGACAGCTGAAAACACCATATATTTT. It is translated as CATWSGTAENTIYF.

V usage is TRBV12-5 and J usage is TRBJ2-2, with D maybe TRBD1 (6 bases). The CDR3 is made up of 16 amino acids. Deletions cut 0 bases from V and 2 bases from J, with 10 bases between. The V gene's germline CDR1 is LGHNT and CDR2 FRNRAP. The CDR3 sequence: CASGLVLGTNTGELFF. The CDR3 DNA sequence: TGTGCTAGTGGTTTGGTACTGGGGACAAACACCGGGGAGCTGTTTTTT.

The chain joins TRBV9 to TRBJ1-3; D gene uncertain. The V gene's germline CDR1 is SGDLS and CDR2 YYNGEE. This CDR3 is 14 amino acids long. Trimming took off 4 bases at V and 0 bases at J, with 8 bases between the two ends. CDR3 residues: CASSPFSSGNTIYF. Here the CDR3 DNA reads TGTGCCAGCAGCCCATTCAGCTCTGGAAACACCATATATTTT.

This clone was detected a few times. The rearrangement joins TRBV7-9 to TRBJ2-1; TRBD1 aligns across 7 bases. CDR3 length: 14 amino acids. V was pared by 6 bases and J by 5 bases, with 7 bases of the junction left unmatched. Germline loops: CDR1 SEHNR, CDR2 FQNEAQ (reference sequence). The CDR3 bases are TGTGCCAGCAGGCGAGGGACAGTTAACAATGAGCAGTTCTTC. Its protein product is CASRRGTVNNEQFF. The full variable domain, completed using reference TRBV7-9 and TRBJ2-1, is DTGVSQNPRHKITKRGQNVTFRCDPISEHNRLYWYRQTLGQGPEFLTYFQNEAQLEKSRLLSDRFSAERPKGSFSTLEIQRTEQGDSAMYLCASRRGTVNNEQFFGPGTRLTVL.

The rearrangement uses TRBV11-2 and TRBJ1-6, with D tentatively TRBD1 (6 bases). Looked up from germline, CDR1 is SGHAT and CDR2 is FQNNGV. The CDR3 sequence is 15 residues long. V lost 5 bases, J lost 6 bases, and 14 bases lay in between. The CDR3 sequence is CASSTRTAINSPLHF. In DNA, the CDR3 is TGTGCCAGCAGCACGAGGACAGCGATTAATTCACCCCTCCACTTT.

The chain recombines TRBV27 with TRBJ1-1, with D possibly matching TRBD1 (5 bases). The CDR3 sequence is 13 residues long. Germline V gives CDR1 MNHEY, CDR2 SMNVEV (reference sequence). Trimming cost V 5 bases and J 3 bases, with 10 bases left between them. This CDR3 is CASSAQGYTEAFF. In DNA form, the CDR3 reads TGTGCCAGCAGTGCCCAGGGTTACACTGAAGCTTTCTTT.

V gene TRBV5-4 combines with J gene TRBJ1-2; no definite D call. Germline CDR1 is SGHNT and CDR2 is YYREEE (reference sequence). The CDR3 sequence is 15 residues long. Trimming shortened V by 1 base and J by 5 bases, and 15 bases separated the two germline ends. The chain's CDR3 is CASSLPTRAGYGYTF. The CDR3, as DNA: TGTGCCAGCAGCTTGCCTACTAGGGCAGGTTATGGCTACACCTTC. The full variable domain, in which reference TRBV5-4 and TRBJ1-2 provide the parts outside the CDR3, is ETGVTQSPTHLIKTRGQQVTLRCSSQSGHNTVSWYQQALGQGPQFIFQYYREEENGRGNFPPRFSGLQFPNYSSELNVNALELDDSALYLCASSLPTRAGYGYTFGSGTRLTVV.

The chain couples TRBV5-8 to TRBJ1-1; 8 positions agree with TRBD1. The CDR3 contains 14 residues. Trimming at V came to 4 bases and at J to 3 bases, leaving 5 bases not matched to a gene. Germline lookup yields CDR1 SGHTS and CDR2 YDEGEE. The CDR3 coding sequence is TGTGCCAGCAGCCATCGACAGGGGTACACTGAAGCTTTCTTT. This encodes CASSHRQGYTEAFF.

The V and J genes are TRBV6-4 and TRBJ2-7, with 10 bases matching TRBD1. V lost 4 bases and J lost 2; bases outside the gene matches: 8. CDR1 and CDR2 (germline): MRHNA, SNTAGT. The CDR3 runs 16 residues. CDR3 region: CASSVPGTGVTYEQYV. CDR3 DNA sequence: TGTGCCAGCAGTGTCCCCGGGACAGGGGTAACCTACGAGCAGTACGTC.

The chain employs TRBV6-5 and TRBJ1-5, with D perhaps matching TRBD1 (6 bases). CDR3 length: 14 amino acids. The ends were cut back, 6 bases at V and 4 bases at J, with 13 bases in the middle. Germline loops: CDR1 MNHEY, CDR2 SVGAGI. CDR3 loop: CASRKSQGNQPQHF. Written as DNA, the CDR3 is TGTGCCAGCAGGAAATCACAGGGAAATCAGCCCCAGCATTTT.

Concerning this clone itself: An end of the junction does not agree with germline; a read error may underlie this. J is TRBJ1-1 and V is TRBV20-1; D unresolved. Per germline, CDR1 DFQATT and CDR2 SNEGSKA (reference sequence). The CDR3 covers 11 residues. The CDR3 spells CSARDGSRVQF. In DNA, the CDR3 is TGCAGTGCTAGAGATGGGTCGCGGGTACAATTT.

Within the sample, this clone is medium-sized. V and J are TRBV7-9 and TRBJ1-6; no reliable D call. Germline V gene data show CDR1 as SEHNR and CDR2 as FQNEAQ (reference sequence). Trimming stripped 3 bases from V and 0 bases from J, with 9 bases between. CDR3 length: 16 amino acids. The CDR3 coding sequence is TGTGCCAGCAGCTTGTACCTTAGCTCCTATAATTCACCCCTCCACTTT. Residues: CASSLYLSSYNSPLHF.

The rearrangement links TRBV5-6 to TRBJ2-2, with D possibly being TRBD1 (6 bases). Germline V gene data show CDR1 as SGHDT and CDR2 as YYEEEE. Deletions cut 2 bases from V and 0 bases from J, with 11 bases between. CDR3 size: 16 residues. Here the CDR3 DNA reads TGTGCCAGCAGCTTTAGGACAGCTTCGAACACCGGGGAGCTGTTTTTT. Protein: CASSFRTASNTGELFF.

V and J are TRBV5-8 and TRBJ1-3, with 10 bases that match TRBD1. CDR3 size: 15 residues. Trimming at V came to 4 bases and at J to 2 bases, leaving 3 bases not matched to a gene. Germline lookup yields CDR1 SGHTS and CDR2 YDEGEE. CDR3 sequence reads: CASSIGQGAGNTIYF. Here the CDR3 DNA reads TGTGCCAGCAGCATAGGACAGGGGGCTGGAAACACCATATATTTT.

The chain recombines TRBV7-2 with TRBJ2-5; a possible D gene is TRBD2 (6 bases). The CDR3 spans 14 residues. The ends were cut back, 2 bases at V and 5 bases at J, with 12 bases in the middle. Germline V gene data show CDR1 as SGHTA and CDR2 as FQGNSA. The CDR3 spells CASSLRAGRETQYF. CDR3 in DNA: TGTGCCAGCAGCTTACGGGCAGGGAGGGAGACCCAGTACTTC.

The chain uses TRBV19 and TRBJ1-5; D perhaps matches TRBD1 (5 bases). V was pared by 3 bases and J by 6 bases, with 12 bases between. This CDR3 spans 14 amino acids. In germline, CDR1 is LNHDA, CDR2 SQIVND (reference sequence). The CDR3 DNA reads TGTGCCAGTAGTATGATGGGACTGGGTCAGCCCCAGCATTTT. Translating gives CASSMMGLGQPQHF.

The chain carries TRBV25-1 and TRBJ2-3; 9 bases agree with TRBD2. This CDR3 is 16 amino acids long. Trimming at V came to 8 bases and at J to 2 bases, leaving 11 bases not matched to a gene. Looked up from germline, CDR1 is MGHDK and CDR2 is SYGVNS. In DNA form, the CDR3 reads TGTGCCAGCCTCCCGGGACTAGCCCTGCTCACAGATACGCAGTATTTT. Translating gives CASLPGLALLTDTQYF.

This chain links TRBV29-1 with TRBJ2-2; a weak D match, TRBD1 (6 bases). V dropped 4 bases and J dropped 6 bases, with 9 bases sitting between them. From germline, CDR1 is SQVTM and CDR2 ANQGSEA. CDR3 length: 12 amino acids. The CDR3 DNA reads TGCAGCGTTGTCAGGGGTCCCGGGGAGCTGTTTTTT. It codes for CSVVRGPGELFF.

The chain joins TRBV2 to TRBJ1-1; no clear D. Germline lookup yields CDR1 SNHLY and CDR2 FYNNEI. The CDR3 consists of 14 residues. V lost 6 bases and J 5 bases, leaving 16 bases between the germline ends. DNA for the CDR3: TGTGCCAGCAGACATCGTCCCCGCTCGACTGAAGCTTTCTTT. The encoded protein is CASRHRPRSTEAFF.

The rearrangement uses TRBV29-1 and TRBJ2-3, with D perhaps TRBD2 (5 bases). V lost 0 bases, J lost 1 base, and 11 bases lay in between. CDR1 and CDR2 (germline): SQVTM, ANQGSEA. CDR3 size: 15 residues. CDR3 coding DNA: TGCAGCGTTGAAGAAAGAGGGTATGGCACAGATACGCAGTATTTT. This translates into CSVEERGYGTDTQYF.

The V gene is TRBV7-2, the J gene TRBJ2-7; weak D call: TRBD2 (7 bases). Germline loops: CDR1 SGHTA, CDR2 FQGNSA. With 4 bases removed from V and 0 bases from J, the gap between germline ends came to 22 bases. The CDR3 length is 18 residues. The CDR3 DNA reads TGTGCCAGCAGCTCTAAGGGCCGCGGGGGCGCCGTCTCCTACGAGCAGTACTTC. It translates to CASSSKGRGGAVSYEQYF.

The chain is built from TRBV18 and TRBJ1-1; TRBD1 is a possible D gene (6 bases). Trimming removed 1 base from V and 6 bases from J, with 15 bases in between. The CDR3 contains 15 residues. The V gene's germline CDR1 is KGHSH and CDR2 LQKENI. The CDR3 bases are TGTGCCAGCTCACCACTTTTGGCCCCAGGGGCTGAAGCTTTCTTT. This encodes CASSPLLAPGAEAFF.